This TCR beta chain was recorded in a study of shared clonotypes between healthy human individuals. Here immunoSEQ multiplex PCR was the method, and the copy in TCRdb shows in-frame clones only, minus some. There are more than 1,200,000 clones in the sample; 97% to 99% occur only once, and approximately 0.4% lies in the top ten. The CDR3 is made up of 14 amino acids. Trimming took off 0 bases at V and 6 bases at J, with 11 bases between the two ends. The germline CDR1 and CDR2 sequences are LGHNA and YSLEER. Source material: naive CD4+ T cells sorted from blood. Stated subset: CD45RA+ positively selected. This chain connects TRBV4-3 to TRBJ1-1, with D unclear. The TCR was taken from a man aged 30-40 years in good health. The CDR3 DNA reads TGCGCCAGCAGCCAAGACCTCTTTCTCCCTGAAGCTTTCTTT. This encodes CASSQDLFLPEAFF.